This is a list of T cell receptor beta chains from one sample in a study of patients and donors after allogeneic stem cell transplantation. TCRdb passed the RT-PCR reads through MiXCR, listing each CDR3 protein once. Of about 960,000 distinct CDR3 sequences in the sample, more than 15% are singletons; the top ten hold roughly 6.4%. Sequencing was done on a sample of blood, either unsorted or a sorted T cell fraction (not recorded which). These receptors came from a human donor who was either an allogeneic HSCT recipient or a stem cell or donor lymphocyte infusion donor (not recorded which). It is not recorded whose cells these are; they may come from a transplant donor. The CDR3 runs from the conserved cysteine through the conserved F or W. D genes are given only for firm matches. Clone size appears in some rows only: once, few, many, or a class for an expanded clone.

D gene	clone size	V gene	J gene	CDR3 protein	CDR3 DNA
TRBD1	-	TRBV7-2	TRBJ2-5	CASSVDRGRETQYF	TGTGCCAGCAGCGTCGACAGGGGGCGGGAGACCCAGTACTTC
TRBD2	few	TRBV4-3	TRBJ2-1	CASSLGTSGGFLFF	TGCGCCAGCAGCCTGGGGACTAGCGGGGGGTTCCTGTTCTTC
TRBD2	few	TRBV7-6	TRBJ2-2	CASRGSGGAGTGELFF	TGTGCCAGCAGGGGAAGCGGGGGGGCCGGCACCGGGGAGCTGTTTTTT
-	-	TRBV15	TRBJ2-1	CATSARVLNEQFF	TGTGCCACCAGCGCCAGGGTACTGAATGAGCAGTTCTTC
TRBD2	-	TRBV4-2	TRBJ2-1	CASSQMREAVENEQFF	TGTGCCAGCAGCCAAATGCGGGAGGCGGTTGAGAATGAGCAGTTCTTC
TRBD2	few	TRBV20-1	TRBJ2-5	CSARPSRGDYPWETQYF	TGCAGTGCTAGACCATCCCGGGGGGACTACCCGTGGGAGACCCAGTACTTC
-	few	TRBV12-3/TRBV12-4	TRBJ1-4	CASRSRTSYEKLFF	TGTGCCAGCAGGTCCCGGACATCTTATGAAAAACTGTTTTTT
-	-	TRBV10-3	TRBJ1-5	CAISEMNQPQHF	TGTGCCATCAGTGAGATGAATCAGCCCCAGCATTTT
TRBD2	-	TRBV6-5	TRBJ2-3	CASSYSGGKTTDTQYF	TGTGCCAGCAGTTACTCCGGGGGGAAAACCACAGATACGCAGTATTTT
TRBD2	-	TRBV6-1	TRBJ2-1	CASRVAGGPSYNEQFF	TGTGCCAGCAGGGTAGCGGGGGGGCCCTCCTACAATGAGCAGTTCTTC
TRBD2	few	TRBV7-3	TRBJ2-2	CASSSQAGFFTGELFF	TGTGCCAGCAGCTCCCAAGCGGGATTCTTTACCGGGGAGCTGTTTTTT
-	-	TRBV6-2/TRBV6-3	TRBJ2-7	CASVLDSKTHEQYF	TGTGCCAGCGTTTTGGACAGTAAGACCCACGAGCAGTACTTC
TRBD1	-	TRBV19	TRBJ2-1	CATLYGQGQFF	TGTGCCACCCTATACGGACAGGGGCAGTTCTTC
-	many	TRBV12-3/TRBV12-4	TRBJ1-6	CASSYEGSGSPLHF	TGTGCCAGCAGTTACGAGGGGAGCGGTTCACCCCTCCACTTT
TRBD1	few	TRBV20-1	TRBJ1-6	CSASGQGGNSPLHF	TGCAGTGCTAGTGGACAGGGGGGAAATTCACCCCTCCACTTT
TRBD2	many	TRBV12-3/TRBV12-4	TRBJ2-2	CASSGGTSGSTNTGELFF	TGTGCCAGCAGCGGAGGGACTAGCGGGAGCACGAACACCGGGGAGCTGTTTTTT
TRBD2	few	TRBV7-7	TRBJ2-2	CASSLASGSSYTGELFF	TGTGCCAGCAGCTTGGCTAGCGGGAGTAGTTACACCGGGGAGCTGTTTTTT
-	few	TRBV20-1	TRBJ2-1	CSASGTYNEQFF	TGCAGTGCTTCCGGGACTTACAATGAGCAGTTCTTC
-	few	TRBV15	TRBJ1-1	CATSERVRNTEAFF	TGTGCCACCAGCGAAAGGGTGAGGAACACTGAAGCTTTCTTT
-	-	TRBV6-1	TRBJ2-5	CASYRYQETQYF	TGTGCCAGCTACCGGTACCAAGAGACCCAGTACTTC
-	few	TRBV27	TRBJ1-6	CASSLINSPLHF	TGTGCCAGCAGCTTAATTAATTCACCCCTCCACTTT
-	-	TRBV5-1	TRBJ1-1	CASSLGTGRMNTEAFF	TGCGCCAGCAGCTTGGGTACGGGACGGATGAACACTGAAGCTTTCTTT
-	-	TRBV6-6	TRBJ1-4	CASTGRGNEKLFF	TGTGCCAGCACTGGGCGCGGTAATGAAAAACTGTTTTTT
TRBD2	few	TRBV29-1	TRBJ2-5	CSAISPGGETQYF	TGCAGCGCCATAAGTCCGGGGGGGGAGACCCAGTACTTC
-	few	TRBV10-3	TRBJ1-2	CAISESGILEANYGYTF	TGTGCCATCAGTGAGTCAGGAATCCTTGAAGCTAACTATGGCTACACCTTC
-	few	TRBV20-1	TRBJ1-2	CSASGGINYGYTF	TGCAGTGCTAGCGGGGGGATTAACTATGGCTACACCTTC
-	-	TRBV6-2/TRBV6-3	TRBJ1-5	CASDFWGGNQPQHF	TGTGCCTCGGACTTTTGGGGAGGCAATCAGCCCCAGCATTTT
TRBD1	few	TRBV6-1	TRBJ1-1	CAASGGQGRGTEAFF	TGTGCCGCCTCCGGAGGACAGGGGAGGGGCACTGAAGCTTTCTTT